This is a list of T cell receptor beta chains from one sample in a study of a mutant IDH1 vaccine in newly diagnosed glioma. Measured with immunoSEQ multiplex PCR; TCRdb has only the in-frame clones, and not every one. Of about 92,000 clones listed, around 80% are singletons. This sample comprised PBMCs, obtained from a glioma patient treated with radiotherapy, temozolomide or both. These receptors came from a man aged 40-49 years with glioma. CDR3s include the opening cysteine and the closing phenylalanine or tryptophan. D genes are given only for firm matches. The size of a clone is reported for some rows only, either as once, few or many, or as a class for expanded clones.

V: TRBV6-6
size: NA
D: NA
J: TRBJ2-1
CDR3: CASSYGLREQFF
DNA: TGTGCCAGCAGTTACGGCCTCCGAGAGCAGTTCTTC

V: TRBV5-1
size: NA
D: TRBD1
J: TRBJ2-7
CDR3: CASSLAGTGTYEQYF
DNA: TGCGCCAGCAGCTTGGCGGGGACAGGGACCTACGAGCAGTACTTC

V: TRBV2
size: few
D: NA
J: TRBJ2-2
CDR3: CASREDGFTGELFF
DNA: TGTGCCAGCAGGGAAGACGGCTTCACCGGGGAGCTGTTTTTT

V: TRBV5-1
size: NA
D: NA
J: TRBJ2-1
CDR3: CASSLIRGSYNEQFF
DNA: TGCGCCAGCAGCTTGATTCGGGGCTCCTACAATGAGCAGTTCTTC

V: TRBV7-8
size: NA
D: TRBD2
J: TRBJ2-1
CDR3: CASSQQPSGGNEQFF
DNA: TGTGCCAGCAGCCAGCAGCCTAGCGGGGGTAATGAGCAGTTCTTC

V: TRBV5-1
size: NA
D: NA
J: TRBJ2-7
CDR3: CASSLQMGSSAHEQYF
DNA: TGCGCCAGCAGCTTGCAGATGGGGTCATCGGCCCACGAGCAGTACTTC

V: TRBV4-3
size: NA
D: NA
J: TRBJ2-7
CDR3: CASSLSRSSSYEQYF
DNA: TGCGCCAGCAGCCTTAGTAGGTCGAGCTCCTACGAGCAGTACTTC

V: TRBV9
size: NA
D: NA
J: TRBJ2-1
CDR3: CASSPRRGGPNNEQFF
DNA: TGTGCCAGCAGCCCCCGTAGGGGGGGGCCTAACAATGAGCAGTTCTTC

V: TRBV7-2
size: NA
D: NA
J: TRBJ2-3
CDR3: CASSFGDRSATQYF
DNA: TGTGCCAGCAGCTTCGGGGATCGGTCAGCTACGCAGTATTTT

V: TRBV6-5
size: NA
D: TRBD1
J: TRBJ2-1
CDR3: CASSADRGPGEQFF
DNA: TGTGCCAGCAGCGCGGACAGGGGGCCGGGTGAGCAGTTCTTC

V: TRBV6-5
size: NA
D: NA
J: TRBJ2-6
CDR3: CASSRANVLTF
DNA: TGTGCCAGCAGCCGGGCCAACGTCCTGACTTTC

V: TRBV6-5
size: NA
D: NA
J: TRBJ1-2
CDR3: CASSRTDSYGYTF
DNA: TGTGCCAGCAGTCGGACAGATTCCTATGGCTACACCTTC

V: TRBV7-9
size: NA
D: TRBD2
J: TRBJ2-5
CDR3: CASSLGGLAGGPRQETQYF
DNA: TGTGCCAGCAGCTTAGGGGGACTAGCGGGAGGGCCCCGTCAAGAGACCCAGTACTTC

V: TRBV30
size: NA
D: NA
J: TRBJ1-2
CDR3: CAWSRSVQPHYGYTF
DNA: TGTGCCTGGAGTCGATCGGTGCAGCCCCACTATGGCTACACCTTC

V: TRBV19
size: few
D: TRBD1
J: TRBJ1-2
CDR3: CASSRGQGAYGYTF
DNA: TGTGCCAGTAGTCGAGGACAGGGGGCATATGGCTACACCTTC

V: TRBV4-2
size: NA
D: TRBD2
J: TRBJ2-3
CDR3: CASSRPGAGGRPDTQYF
DNA: TGTGCCAGCAGCCGGCCGGGCGCGGGAGGACGACCAGATACGCAGTATTTT

V: TRBV19
size: NA
D: NA
J: TRBJ2-1
CDR3: CASSIGSNNEQFF
DNA: TGTGCCAGTAGTATTGGTTCCAACAATGAGCAGTTCTTC

V: TRBV5-1
size: once
D: NA
J: TRBJ1-1
CDR3: CASSLPSPSNTEAFF
DNA: TGCGCCAGCAGCTTGCCTTCTCCCTCAAACACTGAAGCTTTCTTT

V: TRBV7-2
size: few
D: TRBD2
J: TRBJ2-2
CDR3: CASRSRGENTGELFF
DNA: TGTGCCAGCAGGTCTCGGGGGGAGAACACCGGGGAGCTGTTTTTT

V: TRBV30
size: few
D: TRBD1
J: TRBJ1-1
CDR3: CAWSTQGTVNTEAFF
DNA: TGTGCCTGGAGTACACAAGGGACAGTGAACACTGAAGCTTTCTTT

V: TRBV18
size: NA
D: TRBD1
J: TRBJ1-5
CDR3: CASSNLGQGSIQPQHF
DNA: TGTGCCAGCTCCAACCTGGGACAGGGGTCGATTCAGCCCCAGCATTTT

V: TRBV10-3
size: NA
D: TRBD1
J: TRBJ1-1
CDR3: CAAADRENTEAFF
DNA: TGTGCCGCTGCAGACAGGGAGAACACTGAAGCTTTCTTT

V: TRBV4-3
size: NA
D: NA
J: TRBJ2-7
CDR3: CASSPPGPSFYEQYF
DNA: TGCGCCAGCAGCCCCCCCGGACCGAGTTTCTACGAGCAGTACTTC

V: TRBV2
size: few
D: NA
J: TRBJ1-1
CDR3: CASSLATKNTEAFF
DNA: TGTGCCAGCAGCCTCGCGACCAAGAACACTGAAGCTTTCTTT

V: TRBV6-5
size: few
D: TRBD2
J: TRBJ2-7
CDR3: CASRLSGGTSDEQYF
DNA: TGTGCCAGCAGGCTCAGCGGGGGGACCTCCGACGAGCAGTACTTC

V: TRBV11-2
size: NA
D: NA
J: TRBJ1-1
CDR3: CASSLRWATEAFF
DNA: TGTGCCAGCAGCTTAAGGTGGGCCACTGAAGCTTTCTTT

V: TRBV29-1
size: NA
D: NA
J: TRBJ1-5
CDR3: CSVSDGVNQPQHF
DNA: TGCAGCGTCTCCGACGGGGTGAATCAGCCCCAGCATTTT

V: TRBV7-7
size: NA
D: TRBD2
J: TRBJ2-5
CDR3: CASSLALAGGLSDQETQYF
DNA: TGTGCTAGCAGCTTAGCGCTAGCGGGGGGGCTATCCGACCAAGAGACCCAGTACTTC

V: TRBV5-1
size: NA
D: NA
J: TRBJ1-4
CDR3: CASAEGSNEKLFF
DNA: TGCGCCAGCGCAGAGGGGAGTAATGAAAAACTGTTTTTT

V: TRBV6-5
size: once
D: TRBD2
J: TRBJ2-7
CDR3: CASKSSGTTYEQYF
DNA: TGTGCCAGCAAATCTAGCGGGACGACCTACGAGCAGTACTTC

V: TRBV11-3
size: NA
D: NA
J: TRBJ2-2
CDR3: CASSSRETGAGELFF
DNA: TGTGCCAGCAGCTCCCGGGAGACGGGAGCCGGGGAGCTGTTTTTT

V: TRBV5-4
size: NA
D: TRBD2
J: TRBJ2-3
CDR3: CASSLASSGGRHTDTQYF
DNA: TGTGCCAGCAGCTTGGCCTCTAGCGGGGGGAGACACACAGATACGCAGTATTTT

V: TRBV10-3
size: NA
D: TRBD2
J: TRBJ2-1
CDR3: CAIGGLAGINEQFF
DNA: TGTGCCATCGGGGGACTAGCGGGAATCAATGAGCAGTTCTTC

V: TRBV28
size: NA
D: NA
J: TRBJ1-1
CDR3: CASSLSRAFF
DNA: TGTGCCAGCAGCCTGAGTAGAGCTTTCTTT

V: TRBV6-5
size: NA
D: TRBD1
J: TRBJ2-2
CDR3: CASGTGHTGELFF
DNA: TGTGCCAGTGGGACAGGGCACACCGGGGAGCTGTTTTTT

V: TRBV7-7
size: NA
D: TRBD2
J: TRBJ2-1
CDR3: CASSQRSSGGEQFF
DNA: TGTGCTAGCAGCCAGCGTTCGTCGGGAGGTGAGCAGTTCTTC

V: TRBV4-2
size: NA
D: TRBD2
J: TRBJ2-7
CDR3: CASSQGAGGPYEQYF
DNA: TGTGCCAGCAGCCAAGGTGCGGGAGGGCCCTACGAGCAGTACTTC

V: TRBV10-2
size: NA
D: NA
J: TRBJ2-1
CDR3: CASSEWIREQFF
DNA: TGCGCCAGCAGTGAGTGGATTAGGGAGCAGTTCTTC

V: TRBV30
size: few
D: NA
J: TRBJ1-6
CDR3: CAWSWENFENSPLHF
DNA: TGTGCCTGGAGCTGGGAAAACTTTGAAAATTCACCCCTCCACTTT

V: TRBV15
size: NA
D: NA
J: TRBJ2-7
CDR3: CATSRGSQEQYF
DNA: TGTGCCACCAGCAGGGGAAGCCAGGAGCAGTACTTC

V: TRBV7-9
size: NA
D: NA
J: TRBJ2-7
CDR3: CASSLVATYEQYF
DNA: TGTGCCAGCAGCTTAGTAGCTACCTACGAGCAGTACTTC

V: TRBV2
size: NA
D: NA
J: TRBJ2-6
CDR3: CASSAEGGPGANVLTF
DNA: TGTGCCAGCAGTGCGGAGGGAGGACCTGGGGCCAACGTCCTGACTTTC

V: TRBV7-9
size: many
D: NA
J: TRBJ2-7
CDR3: CASSLTDSYEQYF
DNA: TGTGCCAGCAGCTTGACGGACTCCTACGAGCAGTACTTC

V: TRBV5-1
size: NA
D: TRBD1
J: TRBJ2-7
CDR3: CASRMGQGPLRRYEQYF
DNA: TGCGCCAGCAGGATGGGACAGGGCCCACTACGACGCTACGAGCAGTACTTC

V: TRBV30
size: NA
D: NA
J: TRBJ1-5
CDR3: CAWSANMGNQPQHF
DNA: TGTGCCTGGAGTGCGAACATGGGGAATCAGCCCCAGCATTTT

V: TRBV10-3
size: NA
D: NA
J: TRBJ2-3
CDR3: CAIRENLGGYTDTQYF
DNA: TGTGCCATCAGGGAAAACCTCGGGGGTTACACAGATACGCAGTATTTT

V: TRBV28
size: NA
D: NA
J: TRBJ2-1
CDR3: CASGARTYNEQFF
DNA: TGTGCCAGTGGTGCCAGGACCTACAATGAGCAGTTCTTC

V: TRBV7-2
size: NA
D: NA
J: TRBJ2-2
CDR3: CASIRGFPGEANTGELFF
DNA: TGTGCCAGCATCCGAGGCTTCCCCGGGGAGGCGAACACCGGGGAGCTGTTTTTT

V: TRBV7-8
size: once
D: NA
J: TRBJ2-2
CDR3: CASVLTGPNTGELFF
DNA: TGTGCCAGCGTACTTACAGGGCCGAACACCGGGGAGCTGTTTTTT

V: TRBV6-5
size: NA
D: NA
J: TRBJ2-7
CDR3: CASSYPNSYEQYF
DNA: TGTGCCAGCAGTTACCCTAACAGCTACGAGCAGTACTTC

V: TRBV30
size: NA
D: NA
J: TRBJ2-7
CDR3: CAWGSLMGSYEQYF
DNA: TGTGCCTGGGGCTCACTCATGGGGTCCTACGAGCAGTACTTC